Shown below are 26 T cell receptor beta chains from a single sample sequenced in a study of human T cells and chemical hapten exposure. Each CDR3 protein gets one entry after TCRdb re-called the RACE reads with MiXCR. The table includes approximately 260,000 distinct CDR3 sequences, approximately 8% detected once. This sample's time point: pre-sensitization, week 0. The sample's treatment: therapeutic diphenylcyclopropenone sensitization with weekly scalp DPC. Source: whole blood, taken in connection with sensitization to the hapten diphenylcyclopropenone (DPC). The receptors were sampled from a man younger than 30 with alopecia areata. Some clones in this sample may be carry-over from other donors' samples.

The chain employs TRBV7-9 and TRBJ1-4; D is unresolved. CDR3 length: 12 residues. CDR1 and CDR2 (germline): SEHNR, FQNEAQ (reference sequence). Trimming removed 3 bases from V and 7 bases from J, with 6 bases in between. This chain's CDR3 is CASSFSPEKLFF. Here the CDR3 DNA reads TGTGCCAGCAGCTTCTCCCCTGAAAAACTGTTTTTT.

The chain links TRBV12-3 or TRBV12-4 to TRBJ1-4; TRBD1 is a possible D gene (6 bases). The CDR3 spans 15 residues. Trimming removed 6 bases at V and 0 bases at J, with 11 bases between. CDR3 sequence: CASRRQVATNEKLFF. The CDR3 DNA is TGTGCCAGCAGGCGACAGGTCGCAACTAATGAAAAACTGTTTTTT.

In this sample, this clonotype turned up a few times. The chain recombines TRBV5-1 with TRBJ1-2; D gene uncertain. This CDR3 has 14 amino acids. Trimming stripped 2 bases from V and 4 bases from J, with 12 bases between. CDR1 is SGHRS, CDR2 YFSETQ, per germline. This CDR3 is CASSLLPRSYGYTF. In DNA form, the CDR3 reads TGCGCCAGCAGCTTACTACCAAGATCCTATGGCTACACCTTC.

This clonotype was seen many times. The chain uses TRBV12-3 or TRBV12-4 and TRBJ1-4, with no clear D. There are 14 residues in the CDR3. Trimming removed 8 bases at V and 0 bases at J, with 10 bases between. The CDR3, as DNA: TGTGCCAGCGGATACAGTTCAACTAATGAAAAACTGTTTTTT. Its protein product is CASGYSSTNEKLFF.

The chain couples TRBV7-3 to TRBJ1-1; no definite D call. CDR1 is SGHTA, CDR2 FQGTGA, per germline. The CDR3 is made up of 13 amino acids. Deletions cut 2 bases from V and 6 bases from J, with 10 bases between. CDR3 DNA: TGTGCCAGCAGCTTAGGCGCTGGGGCTGAAGCTTTCTTT. Protein sequence: CASSLGAGAEAFF.

The chain uses TRBV10-3 and TRBJ2-3; 7 nucleotides line up with TRBD1. This CDR3 region has 13 residues. Germline V gene lookup returns CDR1 ENHRY and CDR2 SYGVKD. J was trimmed by 1 base and V by 11 bases; bases with no gene match: 6. CDR3 DNA sequence: TGTGCCGTCTGGACAGGCGGCACAGATACGCAGTATTTT. The encoded protein is CAVWTGGTDTQYF.

V gene TRBV4-3 combines with J gene TRBJ2-3; D possibly corresponds to TRBD1 (5 bases). Germline V gives CDR1 LGHNA, CDR2 YSLEER. The CDR3 extends over 16 amino acids. The V end lost 0 bases, the J end lost 0 bases, and 10 bases lay between the germline ends. In nucleotides, the CDR3 is TGCGCCAGCAGCCAAGAAGGGGCCGGTAGCACAGATACGCAGTATTTT. It yields the protein CASSQEGAGSTDTQYF.

The rearrangement links TRBV4-1 to TRBJ1-1; the match to TRBD1 covers 12 bases. Germline CDR1 MGHRA, CDR2 YSYEKL. V was clipped by 4 bases and J by 4 bases; unmatched bases: 7. The CDR3 spans 16 residues. The CDR3 sequence: CASSLLRGQGATEAFF. CDR3 nucleotides: TGCGCCAGCAGCCTGCTCCGGGGACAGGGGGCCACTGAAGCTTTCTTT.

The chain has TRBV4-3 and TRBJ2-6; 11 bases match TRBD2. The CDR3 contains 22 residues. V gave up 3 bases and J gave up 0 bases; unmatched junction bases: 16. In germline, CDR1 is LGHNA, CDR2 YSLEER. The CDR3 protein is CASSHRFDRGLAESSGANVLTF. CDR3 nucleotides: TGCGCCAGCAGCCACCGATTTGACCGGGGACTAGCGGAAAGCTCTGGGGCCAACGTCCTGACTTTC.

The V call is TRBV5-5, the J call TRBJ1-4; D remains ambiguous. The ends were cut back, 2 bases at V and 10 bases at J, with 18 bases in the middle. In germline, CDR1 is SGHKS, CDR2 YYEKEE (reference sequence). CDR3 length equals 15 residues. The CDR3 coding sequence is TGTGCCAGCAGCTTAGCCCCACGGGGTTTAGGAAAACTGTTTTTT. It is translated as CASSLAPRGLGKLFF.

This clonotype was picked up a small number of times. This chain uses TRBV7-9 with TRBJ2-6; 8 bases map to TRBD1. The CDR3 is made up of 16 amino acids. Germline CDR1 is SEHNR and CDR2 is FQNEAQ (reference sequence). The V and J ends lost 5 bases and 2 bases, in that order; junction bases with no gene match: 5. CDR3 loop: CASSVDRATGANVLTF. The CDR3 nucleotides are TGTGCCAGCAGCGTGGACAGGGCTACTGGGGCCAACGTCCTGACTTTC.

This clonotype was seen at least ten times. The chain carries TRBV28 and TRBJ2-7; the D is unclear. Germline-derived CDR1 and CDR2 are MDHEN and SYDVKM. CDR3 length: 13 amino acids. V lost 1 base and J lost 3, with 7 bases in between. The CDR3 here is CASSLLSDYEQYF. CDR3 sequence (DNA): TGTGCCAGCAGTTTATTATCCGACTACGAGCAGTACTTC.

The CDR3 loop reads CASSLPSAGRDEQYF. CDR3 bases: TGTGCCAGCAGCTTGCCATCGGCAGGCCGGGACGAGCAGTACTTC. V is TRBV7-2 and J is TRBJ2-7; D unresolved. Germline V gives CDR1 SGHTA, CDR2 FQGNSA. V gave up 3 bases and J gave up 5 bases, with 17 bases separating them. The CDR3 consists of 15 residues.

The chain recombines TRBV27 with TRBJ2-2; possibly TRBD1 or TRBD2 for D (5 bases each). The CDR3 covers 14 residues. Germline V gene lookup returns CDR1 MNHEY and CDR2 SMNVEV (reference sequence). V was shortened by 3 bases and J by 4 bases, with 9 bases between the two germline ends. The CDR3 DNA reads as TGTGCCAGCAGTTTTCCCGGGACCACCGGGGAGCTGTTTTTT. Its protein is CASSFPGTTGELFF.

This clonotype occurred a few times. The rearrangement links TRBV7-2 to TRBJ1-1; D uncertain. The CDR3 loop spans 12 amino acids. Germline-derived CDR1 and CDR2 are SGHTA and FQGNSA. V was cut by 2 bases and J by 4 bases, with 5 bases left in between. The chain's CDR3 is CASSLLPTEAFF. In DNA form, the CDR3 reads TGTGCCAGCAGCTTATTGCCCACTGAAGCTTTCTTT. Looking up the rest from reference TRBV7-2 and TRBJ1-1 gives the full variable domain: GAGVSQSPSNKVTEKGKDVELRCDPISGHTALYWYRQSLGQGLEFLIYFQGNSAPDKSGLPSDRFSAERTGGSVSTLTIQRTQQEDSAVYLCASSLLPTEAFFGQGTRLTVV.

This clonotype was detected ten times or more. The gene calls are TRBV9 and TRBJ2-1, with D uncertain. The CDR3 runs 15 residues. Germline V lookup: CDR1 SGDLS, CDR2 YYNGEE. V was cut by 1 base and J by 0 bases, with 8 bases left in between. The CDR3: CASSVTVSSYNEQFF. The CDR3, as DNA: TGTGCCAGCAGCGTAACGGTAAGCTCCTACAATGAGCAGTTCTTC. Filled out from reference TRBV9 and TRBJ2-1, the complete variable domain reads DSGVTQTPKHLITATGQRVTLRCSPRSGDLSVYWYQQSLDQGLQFLIQYYNGEERAKGNILERFSAQQFPDLHSELNLSSLELGDSALYFCASSVTVSSYNEQFFGPGTRLTVL.

This clonotype was observed a handful of times. The chain joins TRBV10-3 to TRBJ2-1, with 10 positions matching TRBD1. The CDR3 contains 18 residues. CDR1 is ENHRY and CDR2 is SYGVKD in the germline V gene. The V segment lost 3 bases and the J segment 0 bases; nucleotides outside the gene matches: 8. CDR3 loop: CAISETRRDRGSYNEQFF. CDR3 sequence (DNA): TGTGCCATCAGTGAAACAAGGCGGGACAGGGGCTCCTACAATGAGCAGTTCTTC.

In its sample, this clonotype was seen a few times. The J gene is TRBJ1-4, the V gene TRBV5-1; D call uncertain. CDR3 length: 14 amino acids. CDR1 is SGHRS, CDR2 YFSETQ, per germline. Trimming removed 0 bases at V and 4 bases at J, with 7 bases between. Here the CDR3 reads CASSLEGVNEKLFF. The CDR3, as DNA: TGCGCCAGCAGCTTGGAGGGCGTTAATGAAAAACTGTTTTTT.

In this sample, this clonotype turned up a few times. This chain joins TRBV5-1 and TRBJ2-1; tentatively, D is TRBD2 (6 bases). V lost 0 bases and J lost 9, with 10 bases in between. Germline V lookup: CDR1 SGHRS, CDR2 YFSETQ. The CDR3 has 13 amino acids. In DNA, the CDR3 is TGCGCCAGCAGCTTGGAGTGGGGAGGTGAGCAGTTCTTC. It encodes CASSLEWGGEQFF. Complete variable domain (other parts from reference TRBV5-1 and TRBJ2-1): KAGVTQTPRYLIKTRGQQVTLSCSPISGHRSVSWYQQTPGQGLQFLFEYFSETQRNKGNFPGRFSGRQFSNSRSEMNVSTLELGDSALYLCASSLEWGGEQFFGPGTRLTVL.

This clonotype was seen ten or more times. The chain employs TRBV29-1 and TRBJ2-5; the match to TRBD2 covers 13 bases. Per the germline V gene, CDR1 is SQVTM and CDR2 is ANQGSEA. V shed 6 bases, J shed 2 bases, and the junction held 6 bases outside the gene matches. The CDR3 is 15 residues long. The CDR3 region is CSVQGTSGEQETQYF. The CDR3, as DNA: TGCAGCGTACAAGGGACTAGCGGGGAACAAGAGACCCAGTACTTC.

This clonotype was seen at least ten times. This chain uses TRBV20-1 with TRBJ1-5, with D possibly TRBD1 on 5 matching bases. Per germline, CDR1 DFQATT and CDR2 SNEGSKA (reference sequence). V dropped 1 base and J dropped 2 bases, with 15 bases sitting between them. This CDR3 region has 16 residues. CDR3 in amino acids: CSARVLGDIGNQPQHF. The CDR3 coding sequence is TGCAGTGCTAGAGTTTTGGGGGATATCGGCAATCAGCCCCAGCATTTT.

The chain uses TRBV7-9 and TRBJ1-2; D call uncertain. Between the trimmed V and J ends, which lost 1 base and 7 bases, there was a span of 13 bases. CDR1 is SEHNR, CDR2 FQNEAQ, per germline (reference sequence). This CDR3 has 14 amino acids. CDR3 sequence reads: CASSLGSTASGYTF. The DNA of the CDR3 is TGTGCCAGCAGCTTAGGTTCTACTGCGAGTGGCTACACCTTC.

This chain links TRBV5-6 with TRBJ2-5; D possibly uses TRBD1 or TRBD2 (5 bases each). CDR1 is SGHDT and CDR2 is YYEEEE in the germline V gene. This CDR3 contains 13 residues. V was clipped by 0 bases and J by 5 bases, with 8 bases between them. CDR3 amino acids: CASSLGGFETQYF. Here the CDR3 DNA reads TGTGCCAGCAGCTTGGGGGGGTTCGAGACCCAGTACTTC.

CDR3 loop: CASSLLTNTGELFF. CDR3 in DNA: TGCGCCAGCAGCCTGCTGACGAACACCGGGGAGCTGTTTTTT. This chain links TRBV5-1 with TRBJ2-2; D gene ambiguous. Germline CDR1 is SGHRS and CDR2 is YFSETQ. The V end lost 4 bases, the J end lost 0 bases, and 7 bases lay between the germline ends. This CDR3 is built from 14 residues.

In this sample, this clonotype turned up many times. The J gene is TRBJ1-2, the V gene TRBV6-2 or TRBV6-3; 11 bases match TRBD1. V lost 6 bases to trimming and J lost 3 bases; unmatched junction nucleotides: 3. Germline-derived CDR1 and CDR2 are MNHEY and SVGEGT. The CDR3 is 14 residues long. This CDR3 reads CASRRTGGDYGYTF. DNA of the CDR3: TGTGCCAGCAGGCGGACAGGGGGCGACTATGGCTACACCTTC.

This clonotype was recorded many times. The J gene is TRBJ1-5, the V gene TRBV6-2 or TRBV6-3; D is perhaps TRBD1 (5 bases). The CDR3 has 15 amino acids. V was trimmed by 1 base and J by 2 bases, leaving 9 bases between them. CDR1 and CDR2 (germline): MNHEY, SVGEGT. The CDR3 here is CASSYFRGGNQPQHF. The CDR3 DNA follows: TGTGCCAGCAGTTACTTTAGAGGGGGCAATCAGCCCCAGCATTTT.